This paragraph covers one T cell receptor beta chain sequence. The junction does not match germline at one end; this may be a read error. The source of the sample is a study of blood T cell repertoires in COVID-19. The overall study: COVID-19 samples from acute and convalescent phases originated in the United States, Italy and Spain. Sources were T cells, B-cell-depleted T cells, or PBMCs; the material itself was cDNA or gDNA.

In the original workflow: Amplification with reference gene primers provided the estimates of nucleated cell counts. TCRdb's copy holds only in-frame clones and misses some; the assay was immunoSEQ multiplex PCR. V and J calls plus clone size are reproduced from that table; the DNA served to infer D and trimming. Seen here are about 300,000 clones, 85% observed once, and the top ten hold about an eighth. Germline lookup yields CDR1 MNHNS and CDR2 SASEGT. This CDR3 has 14 residues. This TCR derives from a human donor in a cohort sampled during active COVID-19. Specimen: peripheral blood. J is TRBJ2-5 and V is TRBV6-1; D unresolved. The CDR3 reads CASTEILAVETQYF. The CDR3 DNA follows: TGTGCCAGCACTGAAATCTTAGCCGTCGAGACCCAGTACTTC.